Following are 5 T cell receptor beta chains from one sample sequenced in a study of cytomegalovirus exposure and HLA in healthy donors. PCR was performed using 60 Vbeta and 13 Jbeta primers. Generated by immunoSEQ multiplex PCR, the TCRdb table keeps only in-frame clones and is missing some. The table has fewer than 150,000 clones, 66% seen once. The sample comprised PBMCs. The receptors stem from a human donor in good health.

The chain has TRBV5-4 and TRBJ2-2; TRBD1 might be the D (5 bases). The CDR3 is 15 residues long. Germline CDR1 is SGHNT and CDR2 is YYREEE (reference sequence). V gave up 3 bases and J gave up 2 bases, with 11 bases separating them. The CDR3 DNA reads TGTGCCAGCAGCTCCCCGACAGTAAACACCGGGGAGCTGTTTTTT. This translates into CASSSPTVNTGELFF.

The rearrangement links TRBV29-1 to TRBJ2-2; TRBD2 aligns across 10 bases. J lost 2 bases, V lost 5 bases, and 8 bases had no gene match. CDR1 and CDR2 from the germline V gene are SQVTM and ANQGSEA. The length of the CDR3 is 16 residues. CDR3 region: CSVSTGTSVNTGELFF. CDR3 DNA: TGCAGCGTTTCAACCGGGACTAGCGTCAACACCGGGGAGCTGTTTTTT.

V usage is TRBV6-5 and J usage is TRBJ2-3; D ambiguous. V lost 4 bases and J lost 13, with 18 bases in between. The CDR3 spans 13 residues. The germline V gene has CDR1 MNHEY and CDR2 SVGAGI. CDR3 region: CASSSTLGPREYF. The CDR3 nucleotides are TGTGCCAGCAGTTCCACCCTCGGCCCTCGGGAGTATTTT.

This clone turned up a few times. The V and J genes are TRBV5-1 and TRBJ2-7, with 11 bases that match TRBD2. CDR3 length equals 14 residues. With 1 base clipped from V and 4 bases from J, the junction kept 1 base outside the gene matches. The V gene's germline CDR1 is SGHRS and CDR2 YFSETQ. The CDR3 region is CASSLTSGSYEQYF. The CDR3 DNA reads TGCGCCAGCAGCTTGACTAGCGGGAGTTACGAGCAGTACTTC.

The V and J genes are TRBV9 and TRBJ2-7; 14 bases align to TRBD2. Germline V gives CDR1 SGDLS, CDR2 YYNGEE. The junction had 7 bases not matched to a gene; V was cut back by 2 bases and J by 0 bases. The CDR3 consists of 18 residues. For the CDR3, the DNA is TGTGCCAGCAGCGTGGGGGGACTAGCGGGAGACTCCTCCTACGAGCAGTACTTC. Translating gives CASSVGGLAGDSSYEQYF.